The clone carrying this TCR beta chain was counted between two and nine times. What it binds is unknown. This record belongs to a study of Graves' ophthalmopathy and Graves' hyperthyroidism. Study-wide background: Upon initial diagnosis and before any treatment, peripheral blood was collected.

Amplification of the TCR beta CDR3 regions used RNA transcripts (as template). An initial RT-PCR round employing HTBI primers preceded a second-round multiplex PCR. From the multiplex PCR reads, TCRdb called clonotypes with MiXCR, one entry per CDR3 protein. This table has under 800,000 distinct CDR3 sequences, 22% appearing once. The V end lost 6 bases, the J end lost 5 bases, and 19 bases lay between the germline ends. The CDR3 contains 15 residues. CDR1 MNHNS and CDR2 SASEGT come from the germline V gene. General study results and limits: The majority of expanded thyroid clonotypes above 0.001 frequency also occurred in blood.

The sequence was obtained from a woman younger than 30 with stable Graves' hyperthyroidism. Some clones in this sample may be carry-over from other donors' samples. Sequencing was done on a sample of peripheral blood. This rearrangement joins TRBV6-1 to TRBJ1-1; possibly TRBD1 for D (6 bases). This CDR3 reads CASSPTQDRPTEAFF. DNA for the CDR3: TGTGCCAGCAGCCCGACCCAGGACAGACCAACTGAAGCTTTCTTT.